Listed below are T cell receptor beta chains from one sample, sequenced in a study of blood T cells in healthy people across ages. TCRdb ran MiXCR on the 5' RACE reads and lists one entry per CDR3 protein. The sample has about 650,000 distinct CDR3 sequences; approximately 30% are singletons. Sequenced: blood. The origin of the receptors is a woman at least 80 years old in good health. Each CDR3 is given with its conserved first and last residue.

v_call cdr3_aa
TRBV12-3/TRBV12-4 CAGSDSLAKNTQYF
TRBV5-1 CANSSGTSGAGELFF
TRBV9 CASSVVSRDTEAFF
TRBV29-1 CSVARAGLAGTLASYERYF
TRBV3-1 CASSRQGFSGNTIYF
TRBV3-1 CASSQLANTQYF
TRBV7-2 CASSLKGTAGGTDTQYF
TRBV12-3/TRBV12-4 CASSYEGRSTDTQYF
TRBV5-4 CASSLVRLNEQFF
TRBV5-1 CASSSGQSSYNEQFF
TRBV6-1 CASRVGQGGNQPQHF
TRBV7-3 CASTRPGSAYGYTF
TRBV7-3 CASSTAGGINEQFF
TRBV5-6 CASSFSRTLSYGYTF
TRBV20-1 CSANGQGVGQPQHF
TRBV5-6 CASSSPGLALGGPDTQYF
TRBV21-1 CASTAYNEQFF
TRBV27 CAGILRTGMNTEAFF
TRBV6-1 CASLQGQSSNEQFF
TRBV7-6 CASSPRWDRHTGELFF
TRBV24-1 CASSSSRPGQGHNEQFF
TRBV2 CASSEASGGKLFF
TRBV28 CASRDTGIYEQYF
TRBV12-3/TRBV12-4 CASRRIQGQPQHF
TRBV28 CASSPPPTDEQYF
TRBV10-3 CAIKDSPRDGYTF
TRBV6-1 CASSGRDNQPQHF
TRBV28 CASSSRVSDGYTF
TRBV20-1 CSAEKAGGTDTQYF
TRBV12-3/TRBV12-4 CASSPTRGPYNEQFF
TRBV4-2 CASSQDGGRLGEKLFF
TRBV18 CASSPQGAPQETQYF
TRBV29-1 CSVRPGTDTGELFF
TRBV28 CASRGPQETQYF
TRBV9 CASSVVGSSYNEQFF
TRBV5-1 CASSLDIWQGHNTEAFF
TRBV7-2 CASSLAAGTNEKLFF
TRBV6-6 CASRGQGAASYEQYF
TRBV2 CASSEVWTDTEAFF
TRBV2 CASSTLLGSAYEQYF
TRBV12-3/TRBV12-4 CASRRDDRPRGEPQHF
TRBV6-2/TRBV6-3 CASQTSGDYEQYF
TRBV7-3 CASSQNRGDQYF
TRBV11-3 CASSSTGGFTDTQYF
TRBV7-3 CASSLNPSAGELFF
TRBV5-1 CASSLRQPNEKRFF
TRBV20-1 CSARGPGGWTEAFF
TRBV29-1 CSVELGNYGYTF
TRBV29-1 CSVKTGYRASYEQYF
TRBV20-1 CSASLSGGTTDTQYF
TRBV12-3/TRBV12-4 CASRPVVGDTQYF
TRBV2 CASSVTGEEAFF
TRBV6-5 CASSPGQGYYGYTF
TRBV28 CASTRPGTSDTGELFF
TRBV27 CASRRMGSDTIYF
TRBV12-3/TRBV12-4 CASTQQVGHSYEQYF
TRBV5-1 CASSPGGGLNQPQHF